This TCR beta chain was sequenced in a study of T cell clonotyping in hematopoietic cell transplantation. The study, taken as a whole, reports: At the given depth, recipient repertoires were over 95% de novo clonotypes.

Sequencing was performed with immunoSEQ multiplex PCR; in TCRdb, only in-frame clones are kept and a portion is missing. The data show more than 25,000 clones, roughly 91% seen once. Per germline, CDR1 ENHRY and CDR2 SYGVKD. The CDR3 contains 14 residues. Trimming took 2 bases from V and 3 from J, leaving 10 bases between them. As regards this clone: Its antigen is currently unknown.

Specified time point: recipient sample about 28 days before transplant, after cytoreduction. This sequence joins TRBV10-3 and TRBJ1-1, with TRBD1 as a possible D gene (5 bases). Sample: peripheral blood mononuclear cells, taken before stem cell transplant. The sequence came from a man aged 50 or older with acute myeloid leukemia. Some clones in this sample may be carry-over from other donors' samples. The CDR3 here is CAISETGSDTEAFF. The CDR3 DNA reads TGTGCCATCAGTGAGACAGGAAGCGACACTGAAGCTTTCTTT.